The 29 T cell receptor beta chains in this list originate from one sample, sequenced in a study of cytomegalovirus exposure and HLA in healthy donors. Use of 60 Vbeta and 13 Jbeta primers characterized the PCR. Assay used: immunoSEQ multiplex PCR; TCRdb lists only in-frame clones, some missing. This table holds 130,000 or so clones, around 80% found once. Specimen: PBMCs. All receptors derive from a man between 18 and 29 years old in good health and CMV-seropositive.

In the case of this clone: Other DNA variants within this sample encode the same CDR3. V and J are TRBV5-1 and TRBJ1-2; 10 nucleotides match TRBD1. With V trimmed by 0 bases and J by 4 bases, 3 bases remained unmatched. This CDR3 spans 15 amino acids. The germline gives CDR1 SGHRS, CDR2 YFSETQ. The CDR3 region is CASSLGGQGIYGYTF. The CDR3 nucleotides read TGCGCCAGCAGCTTGGGGGGACAGGGGATCTATGGCTACACCTTC.

The rearrangement uses TRBV18 and TRBJ1-3; unclear D gene. The CDR3 is made up of 17 amino acids. CDR1 KGHSH and CDR2 LQKENI come from the germline V gene. V was shortened by 5 bases and J by 3 bases, with 20 bases between the two germline ends. Written as DNA, the CDR3 is TGTGCCAGCTCATATCTGACGGAGACCGTTAGTGGAAACACCATATATTTT. Protein sequence: CASSYLTETVSGNTIYF.

V is TRBV4-1 and J is TRBJ2-7; 7 bases are shared with TRBD1. The CDR3 has 11 residues. CDR1 MGHRA and CDR2 YSYEKL come from the germline V gene. V lost 5 bases to trimming and J lost 5 bases; unmatched junction nucleotides: 0. The CDR3 protein is CASSTGDEQYF. The CDR3 region has the DNA TGCGCCAGCAGCACAGGGGACGAGCAGTACTTC.

The rearrangement joins TRBV21-1 to TRBJ1-2. TRBV21-1 is assigned pseudogene status. CDR3 length: 11 residues. In DNA, the CDR3 is TGTGCCCCAGCGGCGGGGGATGGCTACACCTTC. Its translation: CAPAAGDGYTF.

In its sample, this clone was seen a few times. The V call is TRBV19, the J call TRBJ1-1; D is possibly TRBD1 (5 bases). CDR3 length: 14 amino acids. Germline V lookup: CDR1 LNHDA, CDR2 SQIVND (reference sequence). V shed 7 bases and J shed 2 bases, with 14 bases lying between them. The CDR3: CASKAGPTNTEAFF. The CDR3 DNA follows: TGTGCCAGTAAGGCAGGGCCTACCAACACTGAAGCTTTCTTT.

The chain is built from TRBV4-1 and TRBJ2-6; 8 nucleotides align to TRBD1. The V gene's germline CDR1 is MGHRA and CDR2 YSYEKL. Trimming removed 2 bases from V and 0 bases from J; junction bases left unmatched: 9. The CDR3 sequence is 19 residues long. The CDR3 nucleotides are TGCGCCAGCAGCCAATTTCCGACAGGGGCCCGCTCTGGGGCCAACGTCCTGACTTTC. Protein product: CASSQFPTGARSGANVLTF.

The chain uses TRBV5-4 and TRBJ1-2; D gene ambiguous. The CDR3 contains 12 residues. With 4 bases removed from V and 3 bases from J, the gap between germline ends came to 7 bases. Germline V gene data show CDR1 as SGHNT and CDR2 as YYREEE (reference sequence). The CDR3, as DNA: TGTGCCAGCAGCGACTCTGACTATGGCTACACCTTC. Amino acids: CASSDSDYGYTF.

The table lists this clone with a few counts. This chain uses TRBV9 with TRBJ1-1, with 7 bases matching TRBD1. J gave up 0 bases and V 0 bases, and 8 bases lay outside the gene matches. The CDR3 sequence is 17 residues long. The germline V gene encodes CDR1 SGDLS and CDR2 YYNGEE. The DNA of the CDR3 is TGTGCCAGCAGCGTAGTGCCGGGGACAGCGATGAACACTGAAGCTTTCTTT. Residues: CASSVVPGTAMNTEAFF.

Written as DNA, the CDR3 is TGTGCCAGCAGTTTCGGCATAGCGGGACGCTTGTCACGCGAGCAGTACTTC. Protein: CASSFGIAGRLSREQYF. The V gene is TRBV28, the J gene TRBJ2-7; 8 bases agree with TRBD2. The V segment lost 3 bases and the J segment 6 bases; nucleotides outside the gene matches: 16. CDR1 is MDHEN and CDR2 is SYDVKM in the germline V gene. The CDR3 covers 17 residues.

The chain is built from TRBV19 and TRBJ2-1, with a tentative D call TRBD2 (6 bases). This CDR3 contains 15 residues. The ends were cut back, 4 bases at V and 4 bases at J, with 14 bases in the middle. Germline V CDR1 and CDR2: LNHDA, SQIVND (reference sequence). The CDR3 protein is CASSTSGSRYNEQFF. The CDR3 DNA reads TGTGCCAGTAGTACGAGCGGGTCACGGTACAATGAGCAGTTCTTC.

The V and J genes are TRBV2 and TRBJ1-2; 7 bases are a match to TRBD1. CDR1 SNHLY and CDR2 FYNNEI come from the germline V gene. Trimming cost V 6 bases and J 4 bases; bases outside gene matches: 11. This CDR3 is 15 amino acids long. In nucleotides, the CDR3 is TGTGCCAGCAGCTCCGACAGGGAGGACTTCTATGGCTACACCTTC. This codes for CASSSDREDFYGYTF.

The chain is built from TRBV5-1 and TRBJ2-7; 8 positions match TRBD1. CDR3 length equals 17 residues. Per the germline V gene, CDR1 is SGHRS and CDR2 is YFSETQ. Trimming removed 5 bases from V and 2 bases from J; junction bases left unmatched: 15. CDR3 loop: CASSPPHRGAQTYEQYF. Written as DNA, the CDR3 is TGCGCCAGCAGTCCCCCCCACAGGGGGGCGCAAACCTACGAGCAGTACTTC.

The rearrangement links TRBV11-2 to TRBJ2-5; TRBD1 is a possible D gene (6 bases). CDR3 length equals 17 residues. V lost 5 bases to trimming and J lost 4 bases, with 23 bases between them. The germline CDR1 and CDR2 sequences are SGHAT and FQNNGV. The CDR3 sequence: CASSPTGRGERIETQYF. DNA of the CDR3: TGTGCCAGCAGCCCGACGGGCAGGGGTGAACGTATAGAGACCCAGTACTTC.

With regard to this clone: This sample also contains other DNA sequences that code for the same CDR3. This rearrangement joins TRBV18 to TRBJ1-1; the D is unclear. Germline V gives CDR1 KGHSH, CDR2 LQKENI. Trimming removed 3 bases at V and 1 base at J, with 6 bases between. The CDR3 is 13 residues long. The CDR3 protein is CASSPGGNTEAFF. CDR3 in DNA: TGTGCCAGCTCACCCGGAGGGAACACTGAAGCTTTCTTT.

This clone was detected once. The V gene is TRBV5-6, the J gene TRBJ2-5, with a possible D match to TRBD1 (5 bases). There are 12 residues in the CDR3. V was trimmed by 3 bases and J by 11 bases, leaving 14 bases between them. Germline assignment: CDR1 SGHDT and CDR2 YYEEEE. The CDR3 DNA is TGTGCCAGCAGCTCGACCCCAGGGTCTCAGTACTTC. Amino acids: CASSSTPGSQYF.

V is TRBV11-3 and J is TRBJ2-7; 13 nucleotides agree with TRBD2. The CDR3 length is 16 residues. CDR1 is SGHNT and CDR2 is YENEEA in the germline V gene. J lost 5 bases, V lost 1 base, and 5 bases had no gene match. For the CDR3, the DNA is TGTGCCAGCAGCTTAGGCCGTGGGACTAGCGGGAACGAGCAGTACTTC. It encodes CASSLGRGTSGNEQYF.

The chain joins TRBV2 to TRBJ2-1, with D possibly matching TRBD2 (6 bases). From germline, CDR1 is SNHLY and CDR2 FYNNEI. V was shortened by 6 bases and J by 0 bases, with 12 bases between the two germline ends. The CDR3 consists of 15 residues. CDR3 bases: TGTGCCAGCAGATCTAGCGCAAGCTCCTACAATGAGCAGTTCTTC. Residues: CASRSSASSYNEQFF. The full variable domain, in which reference TRBV2 and TRBJ2-1 provide the parts outside the CDR3, is EPEVTQTPSHQVTQMGQEVILRCVPISNHLYFYWYRQILGQKVEFLVSFYNNEISEKSEIFDDQFSVERPDGSNFTLKIRSTKLEDSAMYFCASRSSASSYNEQFFGPGTRLTVL.

This sequence joins TRBV10-3 and TRBJ2-1, with TRBD1 as a possible D gene (5 bases). CDR1 is ENHRY and CDR2 is SYGVKD in the germline V gene. V was clipped by 0 bases and J by 7 bases, with 13 bases between them. The CDR3 spans 15 residues. CDR3 DNA: TGTGCCATCAGTGAGTCGAGTGGGGCAGTTAATGAGCAGTTCTTC. Protein product: CAISESSGAVNEQFF.

This clone was observed a few times. This chain uses TRBV4-1 with TRBJ2-3; D unresolved. The CDR3 covers 16 residues. CDR1 and CDR2 from the germline V gene are MGHRA and YSYEKL. Deletions cut 1 base from V and 4 bases from J, with 15 bases between. The CDR3 is CASSQVGLPLADTQYF. CDR3 bases: TGCGCCAGCAGCCAAGTCGGTCTGCCATTGGCAGATACGCAGTATTTT.

The CDR3, as DNA: TGCAGCGGTCGGAGTACCTACGAGCAGTACTTC. This codes for CSGRSTYEQYF. The chain has TRBV20-1 and TRBJ2-7; no definite D call. CDR1 is DFQATT, CDR2 SNEGSKA, per germline (reference sequence). The CDR3 runs 11 residues.

This sequence joins TRBV27 and TRBJ1-2; weak D call: TRBD1 (5 bases). Per germline, CDR1 MNHEY and CDR2 SMNVEV (reference sequence). The CDR3 loop spans 13 amino acids. Between the trimmed V and J ends, which lost 1 base and 3 bases, there was a span of 6 bases. CDR3 protein: CASSLWGDYGYTF. CDR3 coding DNA: TGTGCCAGCAGTTTATGGGGGGACTATGGCTACACCTTC.

This chain joins TRBV19 and TRBJ1-5; TRBD1 aligns across 7 bases. The CDR3 length is 15 residues. The V and J ends lost 4 bases and 4 bases, in that order; junction bases with no gene match: 7. Germline V lookup: CDR1 LNHDA, CDR2 SQIVND (reference sequence). In nucleotides, the CDR3 is TGTGCCAGTAGTACCACGACAGGGAGGAATCAGCCCCAGCATTTT. It specifies CASSTTTGRNQPQHF.

The chain has TRBV2 and TRBJ1-2, with 9 bases aligning to TRBD1. The CDR3 loop spans 17 amino acids. Germline V lookup: CDR1 SNHLY, CDR2 FYNNEI. Trimming at V came to 2 bases and at J to 5 bases, leaving 12 bases not matched to a gene. The CDR3 loop reads CASSESRTGGSFYGYTF. The CDR3 DNA sequence: TGTGCCAGCAGTGAATCCCGAACAGGGGGCTCATTTTATGGCTACACCTTC.

This clone has just a few counts. The chain joins TRBV11-2 to TRBJ1-5, with 7 bases matching TRBD1. This CDR3 has 15 amino acids. CDR1 and CDR2 (germline): SGHAT, FQNNGV. Unmatched junction bases numbered 10, after V lost 4 bases and J lost 7 bases. The CDR3 here is CASSWGVGGDQPQHF. CDR3 nucleotides: TGTGCCAGCAGCTGGGGGGTAGGGGGCGACCAGCCCCAGCATTTT.

V is TRBV5-1 and J is TRBJ2-3, with D perhaps matching TRBD2 (5 bases). Germline-derived CDR1 and CDR2 are SGHRS and YFSETQ. The CDR3 sequence is 15 residues long. Trimming removed 4 bases from V and 5 bases from J, with 17 bases in between. The CDR3 DNA reads TGCGCCAGCAGCCCGGCGGGTTACGGAGTAGATACGCAGTATTTT. Residues: CASSPAGYGVDTQYF. The full variable domain, with the rest looked up from reference TRBV5-1 and TRBJ2-3, is KAGVTQTPRYLIKTRGQQVTLSCSPISGHRSVSWYQQTPGQGLQFLFEYFSETQRNKGNFPGRFSGRQFSNSRSEMNVSTLELGDSALYLCASSPAGYGVDTQYFGPGTRLTVL.

The chain employs TRBV7-8 and TRBJ2-3; 10 nucleotides align to TRBD2. CDR1 and CDR2 (germline): SGHVS, FQNEAQ. Losses at the gene ends were 6 bases for V and 3 bases for J; bases not matched to a gene: 9. The CDR3 loop spans 16 amino acids. CDR3: CASSRSGRAETDTQYF. As DNA, the CDR3 is TGTGCCAGCAGTCGGAGCGGGAGGGCCGAAACAGATACGCAGTATTTT.

Regarding this clone: Relative to the germline gene, one junction end is altered; a read error may explain this. The chain has TRBV10-1 and TRBJ2-1; 10 bases line up with TRBD2. The CDR3 covers 17 residues. The germline CDR1 and CDR2 sequences are WNHNN and SYGVQD (reference sequence). CDR3 bases: TGCGCCAGCAACCTTGGGGTAGCGGGAGGCACATACAGTGAGCAGTTCTTC. Amino acids: CASNLGVAGGTYSEQFF.

J is TRBJ2-7 and V is TRBV5-1; 9 positions agree with TRBD2. The trim removed 3 bases at V and 5 bases at J, leaving 9 bases unmatched. This CDR3 contains 15 residues. Germline CDR1 reads SGHRS; CDR2 reads YFSETQ. This CDR3 is CASSSGAGGSNEQYF. The CDR3 DNA follows: TGCGCCAGCAGCTCCGGAGCGGGAGGAAGTAACGAGCAGTACTTC.

The chain recombines TRBV28 with TRBJ2-1; TRBD2 aligns across 9 bases. The CDR3 extends over 17 amino acids. Germline values: CDR1 MDHEN, CDR2 SYDVKM. V lost 4 bases, J lost 4 bases, and 11 bases stayed unmatched. This CDR3 is CASSSLLLAGHYNEQFF. The CDR3 DNA is TGTGCCAGCAGTTCACTCTTACTAGCGGGCCATTACAATGAGCAGTTCTTC.